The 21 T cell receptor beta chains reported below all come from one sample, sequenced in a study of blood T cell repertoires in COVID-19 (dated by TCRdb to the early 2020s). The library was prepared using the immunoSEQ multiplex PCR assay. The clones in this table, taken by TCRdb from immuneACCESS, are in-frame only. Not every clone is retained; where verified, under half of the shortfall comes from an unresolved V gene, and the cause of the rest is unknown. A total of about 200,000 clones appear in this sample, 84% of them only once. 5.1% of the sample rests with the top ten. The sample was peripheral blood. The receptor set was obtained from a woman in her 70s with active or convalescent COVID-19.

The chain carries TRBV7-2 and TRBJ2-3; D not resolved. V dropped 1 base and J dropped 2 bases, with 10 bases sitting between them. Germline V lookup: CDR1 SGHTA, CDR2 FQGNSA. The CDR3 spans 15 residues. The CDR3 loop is CASSLEAPTTDTQYF. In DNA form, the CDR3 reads TGTGCCAGCAGCTTAGAAGCGCCGACCACAGATACGCAGTATTTT.

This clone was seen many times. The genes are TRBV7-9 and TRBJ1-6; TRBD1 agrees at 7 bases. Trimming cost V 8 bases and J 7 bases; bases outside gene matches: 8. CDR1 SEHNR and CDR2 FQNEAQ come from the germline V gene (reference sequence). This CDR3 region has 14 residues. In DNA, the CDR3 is TGTGCCAGCGGATCCGGGACAGCGAATTCACCCCTCCACTTT. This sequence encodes CASGSGTANSPLHF.

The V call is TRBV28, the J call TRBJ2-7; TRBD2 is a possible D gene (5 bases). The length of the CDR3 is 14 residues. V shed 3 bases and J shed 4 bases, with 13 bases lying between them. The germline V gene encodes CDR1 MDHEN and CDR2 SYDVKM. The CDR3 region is CASSFYGGLYEQYF. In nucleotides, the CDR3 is TGTGCCAGCAGTTTTTATGGCGGACTTTACGAGCAGTACTTC.

The CDR3 sequence: CASSGLGGQGWRQYF. The CDR3 DNA is TGTGCCAGCAGCGGCCTAGGAGGGCAGGGCTGGCGGCAGTACTTC. This sequence joins TRBV9 and TRBJ2-7; tentatively, D is TRBD2 (6 bases). V lost 3 bases and J lost 9, with 22 bases in between. CDR3 length equals 15 residues. CDR1 is SGDLS, CDR2 YYNGEE, per germline.

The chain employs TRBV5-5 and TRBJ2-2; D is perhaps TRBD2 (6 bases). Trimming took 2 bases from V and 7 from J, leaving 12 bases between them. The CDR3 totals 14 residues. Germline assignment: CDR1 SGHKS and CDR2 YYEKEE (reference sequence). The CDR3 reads CASSLVGGNGELFF. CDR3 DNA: TGTGCCAGCAGCTTAGTCGGGGGTAACGGGGAGCTGTTTTTT.

The CDR3 loop reads CASSPDRATNNPIYF. Here the CDR3 DNA reads TGTGCCAGCTCACCGGACAGGGCCACCAATAACCCCATATATTTT. The chain uses TRBV18 and TRBJ1-3; TRBD1 agrees at 8 bases. The germline V gene has CDR1 KGHSH and CDR2 LQKENI. The CDR3 totals 15 residues. V gave up 3 bases and J gave up 11 bases; unmatched junction bases: 12.

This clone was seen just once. The CDR3 DNA follows: TGTGCCAGCAGCTTGGGGACAGCCGTAGTTCCTGGCTACACCTTC. Its protein is CASSLGTAVVPGYTF. The chain uses TRBV5-6 and TRBJ1-2; D might be TRBD1 (6 bases). The V gene's germline CDR1 is SGHDT and CDR2 YYEEEE. V gave up 0 bases and J gave up 7 bases, with 16 bases separating them. This CDR3 spans 15 amino acids. The complete variable domain, with remaining parts taken from reference TRBV5-6 and TRBJ1-2, reads DAGVTQSPTHLIKTRGQQVTLRCSPKSGHDTVSWYQQALGQGPQFIFQYYEEEERQRGNFPDRFSGHQFPNYSSELNVNALLLGDSALYLCASSLGTAVVPGYTFGSGTRLTVV.

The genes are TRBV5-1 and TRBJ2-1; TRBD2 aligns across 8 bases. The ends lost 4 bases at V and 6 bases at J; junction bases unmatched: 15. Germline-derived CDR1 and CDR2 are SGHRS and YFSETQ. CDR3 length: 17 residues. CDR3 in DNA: TGCGCCAGCAGCCCAGGCCTAGGACTAGCTGGGCGCAATGAGCAGTTCTTC. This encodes CASSPGLGLAGRNEQFF. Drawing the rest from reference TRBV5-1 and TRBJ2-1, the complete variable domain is KAGVTQTPRYLIKTRGQQVTLSCSPISGHRSVSWYQQTPGQGLQFLFEYFSETQRNKGNFPGRFSGRQFSNSRSEMNVSTLELGDSALYLCASSPGLGLAGRNEQFFGPGTRLTVL.

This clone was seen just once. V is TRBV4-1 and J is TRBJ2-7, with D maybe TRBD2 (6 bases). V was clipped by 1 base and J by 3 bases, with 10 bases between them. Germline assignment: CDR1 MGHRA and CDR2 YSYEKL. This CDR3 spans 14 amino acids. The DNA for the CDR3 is TGCGCCAGCAGCCAAGGGGAGGCAGGCTACGAGCAGTACTTC. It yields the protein CASSQGEAGYEQYF.

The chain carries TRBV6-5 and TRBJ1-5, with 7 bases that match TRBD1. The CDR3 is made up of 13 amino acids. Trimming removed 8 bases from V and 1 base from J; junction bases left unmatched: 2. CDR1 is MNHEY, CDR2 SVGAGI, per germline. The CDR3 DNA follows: TGTGCCAGCGGGACAGTGAGCAATCAGCCCCAGCATTTT. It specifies CASGTVSNQPQHF.

CDR3 DNA sequence: TGTGCCACCCGAGATATGATCTATGGCTACACCTTC. Translation: CATRDMIYGYTF. The rearrangement uses TRBV6-5 and TRBJ1-2; D is uncertain. CDR3 length: 12 amino acids. Trimming removed 10 bases from V and 4 bases from J, with 13 bases in between. Germline loops: CDR1 MNHEY, CDR2 SVGAGI.

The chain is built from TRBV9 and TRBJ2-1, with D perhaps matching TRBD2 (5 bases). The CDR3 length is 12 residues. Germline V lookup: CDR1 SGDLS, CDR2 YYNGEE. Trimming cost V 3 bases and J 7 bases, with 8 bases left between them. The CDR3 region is CASSATGNEQFF. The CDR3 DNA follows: TGTGCCAGCAGCGCTACGGGGAATGAGCAGTTCTTC.

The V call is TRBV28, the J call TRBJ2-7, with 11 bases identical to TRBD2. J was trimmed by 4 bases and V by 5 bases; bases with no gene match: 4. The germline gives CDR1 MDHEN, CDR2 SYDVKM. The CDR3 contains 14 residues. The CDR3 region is CASSEGLAAYEQYF. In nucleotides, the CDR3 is TGTGCCAGCAGTGAGGGACTAGCGGCATACGAGCAGTACTTC.

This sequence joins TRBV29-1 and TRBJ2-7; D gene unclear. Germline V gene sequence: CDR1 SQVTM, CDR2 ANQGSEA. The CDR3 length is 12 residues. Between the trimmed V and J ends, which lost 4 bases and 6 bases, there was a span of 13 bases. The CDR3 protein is CSVGSSYTEQYF. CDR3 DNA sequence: TGCAGCGTTGGTAGCTCCTATACCGAGCAGTACTTC.

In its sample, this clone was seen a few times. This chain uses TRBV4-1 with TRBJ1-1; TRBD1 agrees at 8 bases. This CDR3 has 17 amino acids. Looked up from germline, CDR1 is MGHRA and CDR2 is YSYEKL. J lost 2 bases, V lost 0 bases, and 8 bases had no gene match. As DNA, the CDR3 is TGCGCCAGCAGCCAAGATAGGGGACAGGCGCTTAACACTGAAGCTTTCTTT. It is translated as CASSQDRGQALNTEAFF.

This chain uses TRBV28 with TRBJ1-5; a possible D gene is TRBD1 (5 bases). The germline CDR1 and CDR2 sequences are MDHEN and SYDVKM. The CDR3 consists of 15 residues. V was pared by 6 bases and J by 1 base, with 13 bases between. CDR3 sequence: CASSLGGVSNQPQHF. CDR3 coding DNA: TGTGCCAGCAGCCTCGGGGGGGTAAGCAATCAGCCCCAGCATTTT.

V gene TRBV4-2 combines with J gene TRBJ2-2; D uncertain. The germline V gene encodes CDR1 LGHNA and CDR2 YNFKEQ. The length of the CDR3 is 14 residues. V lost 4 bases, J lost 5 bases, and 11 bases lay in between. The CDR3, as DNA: TGTGCCAGCAGCCCCGACCCCGGGACCGGGGAGCTGTTTTTT. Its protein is CASSPDPGTGELFF.

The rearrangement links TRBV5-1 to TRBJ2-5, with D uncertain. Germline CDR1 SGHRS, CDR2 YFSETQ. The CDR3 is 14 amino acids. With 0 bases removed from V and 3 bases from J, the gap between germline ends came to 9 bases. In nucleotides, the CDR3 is TGCGCCAGCAGCTTGGACCATGCGGAAGAGACCCAGTACTTC. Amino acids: CASSLDHAEETQYF.

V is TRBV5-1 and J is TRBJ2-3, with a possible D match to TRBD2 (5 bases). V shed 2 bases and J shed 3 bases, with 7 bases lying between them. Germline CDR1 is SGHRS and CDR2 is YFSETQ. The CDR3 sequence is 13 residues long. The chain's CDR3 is CASSFSETDTQYF. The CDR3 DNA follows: TGCGCCAGCAGCTTTAGCGAAACAGATACGCAGTATTTT.

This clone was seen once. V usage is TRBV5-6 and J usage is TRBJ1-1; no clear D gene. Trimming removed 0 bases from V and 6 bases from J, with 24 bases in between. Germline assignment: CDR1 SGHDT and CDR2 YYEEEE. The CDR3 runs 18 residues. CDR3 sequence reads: CASSLDSIPGVSIAEAFF. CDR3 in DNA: TGTGCCAGCAGCTTGGACAGTATCCCTGGCGTCTCGATCGCTGAAGCTTTCTTT. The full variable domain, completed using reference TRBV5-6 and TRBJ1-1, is DAGVTQSPTHLIKTRGQQVTLRCSPKSGHDTVSWYQQALGQGPQFIFQYYEEEERQRGNFPDRFSGHQFPNYSSELNVNALLLGDSALYLCASSLDSIPGVSIAEAFFGQGTRLTVV.

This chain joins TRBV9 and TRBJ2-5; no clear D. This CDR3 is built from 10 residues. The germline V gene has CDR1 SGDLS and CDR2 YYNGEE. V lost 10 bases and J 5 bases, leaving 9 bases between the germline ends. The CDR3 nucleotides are TGTGCCGCAGGTAGTGAGACCCAGTACTTC. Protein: CAAGSETQYF.